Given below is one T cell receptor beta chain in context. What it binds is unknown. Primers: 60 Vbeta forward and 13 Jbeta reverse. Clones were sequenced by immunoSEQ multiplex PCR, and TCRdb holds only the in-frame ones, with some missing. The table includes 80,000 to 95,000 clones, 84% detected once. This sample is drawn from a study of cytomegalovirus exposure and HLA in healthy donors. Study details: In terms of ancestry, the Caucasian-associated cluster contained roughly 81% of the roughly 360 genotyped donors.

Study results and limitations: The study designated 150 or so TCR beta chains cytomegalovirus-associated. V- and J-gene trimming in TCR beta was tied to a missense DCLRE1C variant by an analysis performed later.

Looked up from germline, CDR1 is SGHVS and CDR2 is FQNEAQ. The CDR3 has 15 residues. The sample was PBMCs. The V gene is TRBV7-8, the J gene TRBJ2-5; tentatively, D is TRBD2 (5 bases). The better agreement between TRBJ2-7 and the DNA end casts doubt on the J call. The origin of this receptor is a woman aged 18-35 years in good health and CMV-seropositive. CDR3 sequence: CASSLAGLESYEQYF. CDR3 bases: TGTGCCAGCAGCTTAGCCGGACTGGAATCCTACGAGCAGTACTTC.